A selection of T cell receptor beta chains follows, all from one sample in a study of blood T cells in healthy people across ages. TCRdb fed the 5' RACE reads into MiXCR, producing one record per CDR3 protein. Among approximately 900,000 distinct CDR3 sequences, almost 30% were seen once, and the ten largest hold roughly 10%. The sample was also reused in another study, on T cells of mothers and their children.

The sequenced material came from blood. Receptors were obtained from a woman in her forties in good health. Each CDR3 is given with its conserved first and last residue. The order of the fields is V gene, J gene, CDR3 protein.

>TRBV9|TRBJ1-1
CASTLIPDTTEAFF
>TRBV7-9|TRBJ1-6
CASSQLSSSYNSPLHF
>TRBV15|TRBJ2-7
CATSSTVVSYEQYF
>TRBV2|TRBJ2-7
CASSRTIYEQYF
>TRBV30|TRBJ2-3
CAWSVSGKDTQYF
>TRBV7-2|TRBJ1-5
CASSLGGFNQPQHF
>TRBV9|TRBJ2-3
CASSVGLADTQYF
>TRBV7-2|TRBJ2-5
CASRFGTSGGTQYF
>TRBV20-1|TRBJ1-1
CSAPGQGSVNTEAFF
>TRBV4-1|TRBJ2-6
CASSQAGDSWSGANVLTF
>TRBV29-1|TRBJ1-1
CSVEESETEAFF
>TRBV5-5|TRBJ1-2
CASSLVPTPDNGYTF
>TRBV9|TRBJ2-4
CASSAYGTGSQEQYF
>TRBV30|TRBJ1-2
CASSRARENYGYTF
>TRBV3-1|TRBJ2-3
CASSQDGTSGLDTQYF
>TRBV7-2|TRBJ2-1
CASSLEGGKGNEQFF
>TRBV28|TRBJ1-2
CASSEGQGLFGYTF
>TRBV30|TRBJ2-5
CAWNPPGSQETQYF
>TRBV4-3|TRBJ1-6
CASSQSPTGGEAPLHF
>TRBV5-1|TRBJ1-1
CASKTGQGANTGAFF
>TRBV9|TRBJ2-7
CASSVLTSGGEQYF
>TRBV3-1|TRBJ1-2
CASSPEGSGYTF
>TRBV29-1|TRBJ2-1
CSVVRGTGGPSEQFF
>TRBV4-1|TRBJ2-1
CASSHPGTSGAYNEQFF
>TRBV6-1|TRBJ1-6
CASSESGMGQAGDF
>TRBV9|TRBJ2-6
CASSLPAEGVNSGANVLTF